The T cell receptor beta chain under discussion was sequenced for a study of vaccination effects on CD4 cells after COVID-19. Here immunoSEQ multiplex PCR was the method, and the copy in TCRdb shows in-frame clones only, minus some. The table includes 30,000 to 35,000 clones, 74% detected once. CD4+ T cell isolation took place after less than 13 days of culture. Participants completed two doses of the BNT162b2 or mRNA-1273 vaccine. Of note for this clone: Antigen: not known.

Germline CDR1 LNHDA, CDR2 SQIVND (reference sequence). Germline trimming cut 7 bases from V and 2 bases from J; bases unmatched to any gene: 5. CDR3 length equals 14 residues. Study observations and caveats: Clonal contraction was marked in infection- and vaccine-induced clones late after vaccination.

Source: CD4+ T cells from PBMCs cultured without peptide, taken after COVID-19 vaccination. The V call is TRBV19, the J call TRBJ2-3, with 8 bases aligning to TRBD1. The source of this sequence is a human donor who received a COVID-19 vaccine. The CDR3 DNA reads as TGTGCCAGTACGAGGACAGGGTCCACAGATACGCAGTATTTT. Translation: CASTRTGSTDTQYF.